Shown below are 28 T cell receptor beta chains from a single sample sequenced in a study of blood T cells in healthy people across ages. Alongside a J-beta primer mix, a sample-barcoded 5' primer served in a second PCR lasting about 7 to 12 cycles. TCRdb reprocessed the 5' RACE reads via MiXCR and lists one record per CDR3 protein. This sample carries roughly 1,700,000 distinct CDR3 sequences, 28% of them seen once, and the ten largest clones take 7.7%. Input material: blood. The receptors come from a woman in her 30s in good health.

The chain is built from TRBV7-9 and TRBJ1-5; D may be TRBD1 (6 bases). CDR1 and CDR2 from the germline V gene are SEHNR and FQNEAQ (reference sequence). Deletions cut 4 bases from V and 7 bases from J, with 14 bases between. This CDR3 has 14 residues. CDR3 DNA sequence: TGTGCCAGCAGCTACACAGGGTCAGGACAGCCCCAGCATTTT. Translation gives CASSYTGSGQPQHF.

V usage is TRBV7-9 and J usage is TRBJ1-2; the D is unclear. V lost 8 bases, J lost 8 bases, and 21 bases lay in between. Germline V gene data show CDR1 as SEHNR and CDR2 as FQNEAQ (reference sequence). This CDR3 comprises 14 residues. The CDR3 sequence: CASHDDDITGGYTF. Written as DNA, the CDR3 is TGTGCCAGCCACGATGATGACATCACGGGAGGCTACACCTTC.

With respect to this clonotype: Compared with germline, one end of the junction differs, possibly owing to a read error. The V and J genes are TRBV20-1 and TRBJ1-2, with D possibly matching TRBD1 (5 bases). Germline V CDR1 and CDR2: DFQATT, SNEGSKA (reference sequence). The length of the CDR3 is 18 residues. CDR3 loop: CSAGDDGQGPRYLYGYTF. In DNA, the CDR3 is TGCAGTGCTGGAGATGACGGGCAGGGCCCTAGGTACCTCTATGGCTACACCTTC.

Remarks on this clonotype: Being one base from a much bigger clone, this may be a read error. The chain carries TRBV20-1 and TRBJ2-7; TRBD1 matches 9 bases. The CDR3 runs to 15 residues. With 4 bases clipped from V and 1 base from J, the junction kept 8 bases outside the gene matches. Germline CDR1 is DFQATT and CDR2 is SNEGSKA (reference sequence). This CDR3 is CSATRGQGESYEQYF. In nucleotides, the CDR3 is TGCAGTGCTACCCGGGGACAGGGAGAGTCCTACGAGCAGTACTTC.

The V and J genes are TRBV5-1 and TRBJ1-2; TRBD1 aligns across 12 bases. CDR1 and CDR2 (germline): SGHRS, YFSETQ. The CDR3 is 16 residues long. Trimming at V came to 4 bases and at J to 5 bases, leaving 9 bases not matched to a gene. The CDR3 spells CASSGGTGGDYYGYTF. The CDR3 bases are TGCGCCAGCAGCGGTGGGACAGGGGGCGACTATTATGGCTACACCTTC.

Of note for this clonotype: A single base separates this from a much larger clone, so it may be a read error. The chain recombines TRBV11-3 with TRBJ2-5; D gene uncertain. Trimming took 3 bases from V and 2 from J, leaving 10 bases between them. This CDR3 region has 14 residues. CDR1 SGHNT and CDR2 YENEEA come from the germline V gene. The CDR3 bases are TGTGCCAGCAGCTTCCTTCGCAGGCAAGAGACCCAGTACTTC. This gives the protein CASSFLRRQETQYF. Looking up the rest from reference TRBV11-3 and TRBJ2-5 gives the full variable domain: EAGVVQSPRYKIIEKKQPVAFWCNPISGHNTLYWYLQNLGQGPELLIRYENEEAVDDSQLPKDRFSAERLKGVDSTLKIQPAELGDSAVYLCASSFLRRQETQYFGPGTRLLVL.

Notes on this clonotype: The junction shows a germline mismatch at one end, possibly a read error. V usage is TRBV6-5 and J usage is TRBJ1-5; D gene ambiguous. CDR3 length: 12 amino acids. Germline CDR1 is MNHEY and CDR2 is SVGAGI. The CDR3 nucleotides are TGTGTCAGCAGTTCCCTAAATCAGCCCCAGCATTTT. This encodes CVSSSLNQPQHF.

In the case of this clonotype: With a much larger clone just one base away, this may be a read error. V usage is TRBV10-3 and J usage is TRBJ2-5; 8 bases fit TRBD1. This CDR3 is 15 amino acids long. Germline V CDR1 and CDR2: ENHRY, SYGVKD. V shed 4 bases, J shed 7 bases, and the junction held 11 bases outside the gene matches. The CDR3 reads CAISATGAAEGTQYF. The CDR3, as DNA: TGTGCCATCAGTGCGACAGGGGCTGCGGAAGGGACCCAGTACTTC.

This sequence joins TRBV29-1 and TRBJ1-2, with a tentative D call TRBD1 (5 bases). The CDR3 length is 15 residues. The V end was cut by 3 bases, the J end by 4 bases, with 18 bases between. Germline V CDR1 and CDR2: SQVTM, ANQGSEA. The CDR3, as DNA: TGCAGCGTTGAGGGGGGAACGGCGGGATTCTATGGCTACACCTTC. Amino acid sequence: CSVEGGTAGFYGYTF.

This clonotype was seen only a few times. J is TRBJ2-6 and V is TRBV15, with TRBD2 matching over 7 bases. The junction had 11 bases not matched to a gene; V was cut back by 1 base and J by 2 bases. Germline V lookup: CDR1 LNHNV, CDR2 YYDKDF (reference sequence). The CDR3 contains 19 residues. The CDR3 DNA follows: TGTGCCACCAGCAGAGTAGGGGAGGGGTCTAGCGCTGGGGCCAACGTCCTGACTTTC. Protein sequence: CATSRVGEGSSAGANVLTF.

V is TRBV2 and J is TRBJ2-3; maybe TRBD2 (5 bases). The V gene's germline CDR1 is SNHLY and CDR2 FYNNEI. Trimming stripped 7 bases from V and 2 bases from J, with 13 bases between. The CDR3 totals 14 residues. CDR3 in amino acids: CASNIGSVTDTQYF. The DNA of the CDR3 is TGTGCCAGCAACATCGGTAGCGTCACAGATACGCAGTATTTT. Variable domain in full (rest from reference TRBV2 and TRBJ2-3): EPEVTQTPSHQVTQMGQEVILRCVPISNHLYFYWYRQILGQKVEFLVSFYNNEISEKSEIFDDQFSVERPDGSNFTLKIRSTKLEDSAMYFCASNIGSVTDTQYFGPGTRLTVL.

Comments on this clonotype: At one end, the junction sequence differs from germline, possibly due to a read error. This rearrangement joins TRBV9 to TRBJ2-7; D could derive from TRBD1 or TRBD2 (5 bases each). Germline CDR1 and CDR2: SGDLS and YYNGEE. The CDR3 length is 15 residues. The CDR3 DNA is TGTGCCAGCGGCGTAGGATGGGGGACCTCCTACGAGCAGTACTTC. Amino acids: CASGVGWGTSYEQYF.

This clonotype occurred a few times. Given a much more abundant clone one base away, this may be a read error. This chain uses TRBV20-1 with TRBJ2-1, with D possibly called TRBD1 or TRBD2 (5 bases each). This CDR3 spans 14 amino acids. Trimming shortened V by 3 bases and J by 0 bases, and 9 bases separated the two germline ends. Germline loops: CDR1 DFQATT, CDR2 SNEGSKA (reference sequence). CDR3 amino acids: CSASGDHSYNEQFF. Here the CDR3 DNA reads TGCAGTGCTAGCGGGGACCACTCCTACAATGAGCAGTTCTTC.

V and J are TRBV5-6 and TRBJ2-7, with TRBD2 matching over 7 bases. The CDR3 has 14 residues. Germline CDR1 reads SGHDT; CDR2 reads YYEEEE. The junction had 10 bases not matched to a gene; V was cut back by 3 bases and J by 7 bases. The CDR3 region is CASSSRGGPQEQYF. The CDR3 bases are TGTGCCAGCAGCTCGAGGGGAGGGCCTCAGGAGCAGTACTTC.

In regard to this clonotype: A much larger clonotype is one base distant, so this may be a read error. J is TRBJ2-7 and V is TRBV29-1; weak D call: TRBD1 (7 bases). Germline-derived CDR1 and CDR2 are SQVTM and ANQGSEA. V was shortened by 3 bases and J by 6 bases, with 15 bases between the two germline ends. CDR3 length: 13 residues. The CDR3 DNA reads TGCAGCGTTGACCGGCAGGGGGGAGGCGAGCAGTACTTC. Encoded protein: CSVDRQGGGEQYF.

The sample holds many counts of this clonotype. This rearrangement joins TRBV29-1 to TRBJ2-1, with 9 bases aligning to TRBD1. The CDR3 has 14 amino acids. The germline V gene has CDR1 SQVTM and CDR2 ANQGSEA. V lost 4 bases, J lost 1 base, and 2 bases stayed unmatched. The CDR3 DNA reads TGCAGCGTTGGTGGGACAGGGTCCTACAATGAGCAGTTCTTC. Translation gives CSVGGTGSYNEQFF.

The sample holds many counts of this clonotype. CDR3 loop: CSVVEGTGRETQYF. DNA for the CDR3: TGCAGCGTTGTAGAGGGGACAGGGCGAGAGACCCAGTACTTC. The rearrangement joins TRBV29-1 to TRBJ2-5; 9 bases are shared with TRBD1. The CDR3 totals 14 residues. From germline, CDR1 is SQVTM and CDR2 ANQGSEA. V lost 4 bases to trimming and J lost 4 bases; unmatched junction nucleotides: 7.

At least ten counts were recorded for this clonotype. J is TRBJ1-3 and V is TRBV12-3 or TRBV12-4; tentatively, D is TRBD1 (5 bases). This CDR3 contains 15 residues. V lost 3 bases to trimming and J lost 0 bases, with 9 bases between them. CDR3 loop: CASSLQGSSGNTIYF. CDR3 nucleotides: TGTGCCAGCAGTTTGCAGGGTTCCTCTGGAAACACCATATATTTT.

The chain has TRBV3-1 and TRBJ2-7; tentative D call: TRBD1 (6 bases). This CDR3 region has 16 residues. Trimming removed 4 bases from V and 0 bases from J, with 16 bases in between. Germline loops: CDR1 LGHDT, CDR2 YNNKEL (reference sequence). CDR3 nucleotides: TGTGCCAGCAGCCCACGGAGGACAGTTAACTCCTACGAGCAGTACTTC. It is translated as CASSPRRTVNSYEQYF.

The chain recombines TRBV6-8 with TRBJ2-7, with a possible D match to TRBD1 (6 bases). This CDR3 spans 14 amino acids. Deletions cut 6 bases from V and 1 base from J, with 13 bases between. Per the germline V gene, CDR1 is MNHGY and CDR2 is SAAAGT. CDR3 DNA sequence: TGTGCCAGCAGACTGGACAGCTTTTCCTACGAGCAGTACTTC. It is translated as CASRLDSFSYEQYF.

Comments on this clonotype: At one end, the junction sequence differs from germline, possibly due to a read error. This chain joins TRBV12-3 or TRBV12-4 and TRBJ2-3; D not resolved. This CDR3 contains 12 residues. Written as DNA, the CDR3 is TGTGCCAGCACGGCCAGCCGAGATGCGCAGTATTTT. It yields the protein CASTASRDAQYF.

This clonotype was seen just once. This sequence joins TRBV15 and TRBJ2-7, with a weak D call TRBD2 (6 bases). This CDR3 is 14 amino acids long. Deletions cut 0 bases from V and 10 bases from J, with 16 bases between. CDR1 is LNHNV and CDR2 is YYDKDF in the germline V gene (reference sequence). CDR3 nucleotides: TGTGCCACCAGCAGAGATGGCGGGGAAGAGGCCCAGTACTTC. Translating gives CATSRDGGEEAQYF. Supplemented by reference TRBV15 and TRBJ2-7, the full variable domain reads DAMVIQNPRYQVTQFGKPVTLSCSQTLNHNVMYWYQQKSSQAPKLLFHYYDKDFNNEADTPDNFQSRRPNTSFCFLDIRSPGLGDTAMYLCATSRDGGEEAQYFGPGTRLTVT.

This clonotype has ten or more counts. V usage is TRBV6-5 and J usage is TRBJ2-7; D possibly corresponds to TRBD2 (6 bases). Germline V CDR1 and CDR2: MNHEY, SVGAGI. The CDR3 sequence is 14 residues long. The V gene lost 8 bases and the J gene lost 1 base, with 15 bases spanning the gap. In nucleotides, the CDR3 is TGTGCCAGCGGCCTGGGGGGAAGGTCCTACGAGCAGTACTTC. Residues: CASGLGGRSYEQYF.

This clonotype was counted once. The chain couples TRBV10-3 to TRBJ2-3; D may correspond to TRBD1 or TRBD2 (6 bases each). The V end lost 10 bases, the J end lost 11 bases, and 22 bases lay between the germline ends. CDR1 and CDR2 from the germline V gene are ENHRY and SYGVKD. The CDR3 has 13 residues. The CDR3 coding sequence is TGTGCCAATCGCTGGGGGCGGGGAAGCGAGCAGTATTTT. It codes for CANRWGRGSEQYF.

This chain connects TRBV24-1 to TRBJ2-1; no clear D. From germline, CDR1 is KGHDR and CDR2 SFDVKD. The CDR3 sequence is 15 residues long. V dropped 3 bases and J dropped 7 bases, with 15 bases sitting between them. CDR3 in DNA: TGTGCCACCAGTGATCCTGGGCGTCGAAGAAATGAGCAGTTCTTC. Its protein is CATSDPGRRRNEQFF.

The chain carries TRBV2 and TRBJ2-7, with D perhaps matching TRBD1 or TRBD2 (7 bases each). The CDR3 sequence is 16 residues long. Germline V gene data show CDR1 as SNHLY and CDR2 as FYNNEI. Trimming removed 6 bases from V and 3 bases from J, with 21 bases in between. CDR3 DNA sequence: TGTGCCAGCAGCTCACCGAGGGGAGGGGGCTACTACGAGCAGTACTTC. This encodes CASSSPRGGGYYEQYF.

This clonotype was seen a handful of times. The CDR3 is CASSLDSRWGDWFF. In DNA, the CDR3 is TGTGCCAGCAGCTTAGATTCACGTTGGGGGGATTGGTTCTTT. The chain carries TRBV11-2 and TRBJ1-1; TRBD1 might be the D (5 bases). Germline-derived CDR1 and CDR2 are SGHAT and FQNNGV. Trimming removed 0 bases from V and 14 bases from J, with 19 bases in between. The CDR3 totals 14 residues.

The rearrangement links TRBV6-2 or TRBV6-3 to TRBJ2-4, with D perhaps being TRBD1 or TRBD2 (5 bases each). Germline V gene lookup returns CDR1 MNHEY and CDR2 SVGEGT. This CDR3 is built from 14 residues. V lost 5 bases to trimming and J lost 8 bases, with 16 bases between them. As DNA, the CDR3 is TGTGCCAGCAGTCTCACGGGACCGAGAGACATTCAGTACTTC. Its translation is CASSLTGPRDIQYF.